The 14 T cell receptor beta chains reported below all come from one sample, sequenced in a study of blood T cell repertoires in COVID-19. Profiled with immunoSEQ multiplex PCR; TCRdb holds only in-frame clones, not every one. The sample lists about 250,000 clones; 70% to 90% were seen once. Sequencing used PBMCs or T cells enriched from blood (not recorded which). Source of these receptors: a man between 18 and 29 years old who had recovered from COVID-19.

V and J are TRBV5-4 and TRBJ2-2; TRBD2 matches at 7 bases. The junction had 5 bases not matched to a gene; V was cut back by 1 base and J by 2 bases. The CDR3 consists of 16 residues. Germline V lookup: CDR1 SGHNT, CDR2 YYREEE (reference sequence). The CDR3 protein is CASSLTGTTNTGELFF. CDR3 coding DNA: TGTGCCAGCAGCTTGACCGGGACTACAAACACCGGGGAGCTGTTTTTT.

V usage is TRBV5-7 and J usage is TRBJ2-3; no clear D. TRBV5-7 is identified as an open reading frame with a role that is uncertain. The V end was cut by 3 bases, the J end by 4 bases, with 12 bases between. The CDR3 is made up of 14 amino acids. The CDR3: CASSWVRQPDTQYF. The CDR3 bases are TGTGCCAGCAGCTGGGTCAGGCAACCAGATACGCAGTATTTT.

This chain uses TRBV28 with TRBJ2-7; D remains ambiguous. The germline V gene encodes CDR1 MDHEN and CDR2 SYDVKM. The V end was cut by 5 bases, the J end by 4 bases, with 12 bases between. This CDR3 has 13 amino acids. The CDR3 DNA reads TGTGCCAGCAGTCCCTCCCTGTTTTACGAGCAGTACTTC. Translating gives CASSPSLFYEQYF.

In its sample, this clone was seen a few times. The CDR3 here is CASSPPGGGREQYF. In DNA form, the CDR3 reads TGTGCCAGCAGCCCCCCGGGCGGGGGCCGCGAGCAGTACTTC. The J gene is TRBJ2-7, the V gene TRBV7-2; possibly TRBD2 for D (7 bases). The CDR3 extends over 14 amino acids. Looked up from germline, CDR1 is SGHTA and CDR2 is FQGNSA. With 5 bases removed from V and 6 bases from J, the gap between germline ends came to 17 bases.

V gene TRBV6-5 combines with J gene TRBJ1-6; D remains unclear. Trimming removed 0 bases from V and 8 bases from J, with 8 bases in between. This CDR3 has 14 amino acids. Germline CDR1 MNHEY, CDR2 SVGAGI. CDR3 nucleotides: TGTGCCAGCAGTTACTCCCCCGGGGATTCACCCCTCCACTTT. Translated, it gives CASSYSPGDSPLHF.

The chain links TRBV2 to TRBJ1-1, with 9 bases identical to TRBD1. CDR3 length: 15 amino acids. CDR1 SNHLY and CDR2 FYNNEI come from the germline V gene. With V trimmed by 5 bases and J by 4 bases, 8 bases remained unmatched. This CDR3 is CASSISNRGPTEAFF. DNA for the CDR3: TGTGCCAGCAGTATTTCTAACAGGGGGCCCACTGAAGCTTTCTTT.

The chain has TRBV6-1 and TRBJ2-7, with 9 nucleotides matching TRBD2. The germline CDR1 and CDR2 sequences are MNHNS and SASEGT. This CDR3 has 20 residues. V trimming: 0 bases; J trimming: 2 bases; junction bases outside the gene matches: 17. The CDR3 bases are TGTGCCAGCAGTGAAGCGCGGGGTGGCAGTCTAGCGGGACATACCTACGAGCAGTACTTC. Protein product: CASSEARGGSLAGHTYEQYF.

CDR3 residues: CASSGPEDEQYF. The CDR3 DNA reads as TGTGCCAGCTCAGGTCCGGAGGACGAGCAGTACTTC. The chain uses TRBV18 and TRBJ2-7; D might be TRBD2 (5 bases). Trimming removed 5 bases from V and 5 bases from J, with 10 bases in between. Germline assignment: CDR1 KGHSH and CDR2 LQKENI. The CDR3 sequence is 12 residues long.

This chain uses TRBV2 with TRBJ1-1; 7 bases line up with TRBD1. V was pared by 5 bases and J by 1 base, with 4 bases of the junction left unmatched. This CDR3 has 14 amino acids. Germline CDR1 SNHLY, CDR2 FYNNEI. The CDR3 DNA sequence: TGTGCCAGCAGTCAACGACAGGGGAACACTGAAGCTTTCTTT. This translates into CASSQRQGNTEAFF.

Here the CDR3 reads CASRGQGRDPQHF. In DNA form, the CDR3 reads TGTGCCAGCAGGGGGCAGGGGCGAGACCCCCAGCATTTT. The chain links TRBV6-6 to TRBJ1-5, with D possibly TRBD1 on 6 matching bases. This CDR3 comprises 13 residues. Trimming took 6 bases from V and 10 from J, leaving 16 bases between them. CDR1 and CDR2 from the germline V gene are MNHNY and SVGAGI (reference sequence).

This chain links TRBV15 with TRBJ2-1; D may be TRBD1 (5 bases). CDR1 LNHNV and CDR2 YYDKDF come from the germline V gene (reference sequence). Deletions cut 2 bases from V and 4 bases from J, with 18 bases between. The CDR3 length is 17 residues. The CDR3 nucleotides read TGTGCCACCAGCAGACCTCGGACACTCCACCTTTACAATGAGCAGTTCTTC. This sequence encodes CATSRPRTLHLYNEQFF. The whole variable domain, remainder taken from reference TRBV15 and TRBJ2-1, is DAMVIQNPRYQVTQFGKPVTLSCSQTLNHNVMYWYQQKSSQAPKLLFHYYDKDFNNEADTPDNFQSRRPNTSFCFLDIRSPGLGDTAMYLCATSRPRTLHLYNEQFFGPGTRLTVL.

This chain connects TRBV5-4 to TRBJ2-2; TRBD1 matches 9 bases. The CDR3 has 15 amino acids. The V gene end was trimmed by 0 bases and the J gene end by 7 bases; junction bases not matched to a gene: 4. The V gene's germline CDR1 is SGHNT and CDR2 YYREEE (reference sequence). This CDR3 is CASSLVTGGDGELFF. The DNA of the CDR3 is TGTGCCAGCAGCTTGGTGACAGGGGGAGACGGGGAGCTGTTTTTT.

The chain joins TRBV10-3 to TRBJ1-6, with 9 bases that match TRBD1. Germline lookup yields CDR1 ENHRY and CDR2 SYGVKD. Trimming at V came to 1 base and at J to 7 bases, leaving 8 bases not matched to a gene. The CDR3 has 17 amino acids. The CDR3 nucleotides read TGTGCCATCAGTGAGTTGGGACAGGGAGTGGGGAATTCACCCCTCCACTTT. Its translation: CAISELGQGVGNSPLHF.

This sequence joins TRBV10-3 and TRBJ2-7; 8 bases are a match to TRBD1. CDR3 size: 14 residues. The V and J ends lost 10 bases and 1 base, in that order; junction bases with no gene match: 9. Germline CDR1 reads ENHRY; CDR2 reads SYGVKD. The chain's CDR3 is CATDTGGPSYEQYF. The CDR3 nucleotides read TGTGCCACCGATACAGGGGGGCCTTCCTACGAGCAGTACTTC.